The following is a T cell receptor (beta chain) sequence with its context. This sample was taken from a study of blood T cell repertoires in COVID-19. Overall study: The study drew acute and convalescent COVID-19 samples from the United States, Italy and Spain. Nucleic acid was either cDNA or gDNA, and it came from T cells, B-cell-depleted T cells, or PBMCs.

Germline V gene sequence: CDR1 SNHLY, CDR2 FYNNEI. The ends were cut back, 6 bases at V and 0 bases at J, with 17 bases in the middle. CDR3 size: 16 residues. Original analysis: Amplification of reference gene primers was used by the study to estimate nucleated cell counts. Method: immunoSEQ multiplex PCR; TCRdb's copy keeps in-frame clones and lacks some. V and J calls and clone size follow that table, whereas D and trimming were derived from the DNA. This repertoire shows under 500,000 clones, roughly 87% found once; its top ten account for around 1.8%. Clinical history reported by participants formed the basis on which cohorts were assigned.

What was sequenced was PBMCs or T cells enriched from blood (not recorded which). This clonotype was obtained from a young woman with acute COVID-19. The chain couples TRBV2 to TRBJ1-1; no definite D call. The CDR3 loop reads CASSGGKERMNTEAFF. The DNA for the CDR3 is TGTGCCAGCAGCGGCGGGAAAGAGAGAATGAACACTGAAGCTTTCTTT.